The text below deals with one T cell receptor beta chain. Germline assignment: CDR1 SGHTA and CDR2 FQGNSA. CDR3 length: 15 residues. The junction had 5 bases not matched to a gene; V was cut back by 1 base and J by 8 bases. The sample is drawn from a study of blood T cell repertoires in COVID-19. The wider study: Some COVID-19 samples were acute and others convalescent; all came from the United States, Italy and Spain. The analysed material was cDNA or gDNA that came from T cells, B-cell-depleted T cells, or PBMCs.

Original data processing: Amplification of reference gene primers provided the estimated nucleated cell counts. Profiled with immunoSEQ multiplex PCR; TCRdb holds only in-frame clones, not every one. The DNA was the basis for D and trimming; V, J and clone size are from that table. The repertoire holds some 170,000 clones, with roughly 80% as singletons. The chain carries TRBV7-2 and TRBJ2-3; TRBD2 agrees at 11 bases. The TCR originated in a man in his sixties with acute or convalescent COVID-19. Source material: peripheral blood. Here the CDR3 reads CASSLGVAGGITQYF. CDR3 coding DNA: TGTGCCAGCAGCTTAGGGGTAGCGGGGGGGATTACGCAGTATTTT.